Presented here are 20 T cell receptor beta chains from one specimen sequenced in a study of cytomegalovirus exposure and HLA in healthy donors. The primer mix had 60 Vbeta and 13 Jbeta primers. This table comes from immunoSEQ multiplex PCR, and its TCRdb copy is limited to in-frame clones, with some not included. Altogether 60,000 to 90,000 clones are present, 84% being singletons, with the ten largest covering 18%. The specimen was PBMCs. The receptor set was obtained from an older man in good health and CMV-seropositive.

This clone was counted only a few times. The J gene is TRBJ1-2, the V gene TRBV29-1; perhaps TRBD1 as D (5 bases). The V end was cut by 1 base, the J end by 2 bases, with 14 bases between. The CDR3 loop spans 15 amino acids. CDR1 and CDR2 from the germline V gene are SQVTM and ANQGSEA. This chain's CDR3 is CSVEGPGRPNYGYTF. CDR3 DNA: TGCAGCGTTGAAGGGCCAGGGCGGCCCAACTATGGCTACACCTTC.

The V gene is TRBV6-5, the J gene TRBJ2-5, with D possibly matching TRBD2 (6 bases). V was cut by 5 bases and J by 3 bases, with 16 bases left in between. This CDR3 spans 15 amino acids. Germline loops: CDR1 MNHEY, CDR2 SVGAGI. The DNA for the CDR3 is TGTGCCAGCAGTATGAACGGACTATGGGAAGAGACCCAGTACTTC. Encoded protein: CASSMNGLWEETQYF.

The chain recombines TRBV6-1 with TRBJ2-3, with D maybe TRBD2 (6 bases). This CDR3 has 15 amino acids. Germline CDR1 MNHNS, CDR2 SASEGT. With 1 base removed from V and 0 bases from J, the gap between germline ends came to 8 bases. CDR3 protein: CASSEVAASTDTQYF. In DNA, the CDR3 is TGTGCCAGCAGTGAAGTAGCGGCCAGCACAGATACGCAGTATTTT.

The gene calls are TRBV7-6 and TRBJ2-1, with TRBD1 identical over 7 bases. This CDR3 region has 14 residues. Per the germline V gene, CDR1 is SGHVS and CDR2 is FNYEAQ. The V and J ends lost 2 bases and 3 bases, in that order; junction bases with no gene match: 1. CDR3 DNA sequence: TGTGCCAGCAGCTTACCAGGGGGCTACAATGAGCAGTTCTTC. It encodes CASSLPGGYNEQFF.

This clone was seen once. The V call is TRBV5-1, the J call TRBJ2-1; 7 positions agree with TRBD1. Germline trimming cut 0 bases from V and 7 bases from J; bases unmatched to any gene: 10. The CDR3 runs 16 residues. Germline lookup yields CDR1 SGHRS and CDR2 YFSETQ. CDR3 nucleotide sequence: TGCGCCAGCAGCTTGGCGCTACGGAGACAGGGTAATGAGCAGTTCTTC. Its translation: CASSLALRRQGNEQFF. Supplemented by reference TRBV5-1 and TRBJ2-1, the full variable domain reads KAGVTQTPRYLIKTRGQQVTLSCSPISGHRSVSWYQQTPGQGLQFLFEYFSETQRNKGNFPGRFSGRQFSNSRSEMNVSTLELGDSALYLCASSLALRRQGNEQFFGPGTRLTVL.

The chain uses TRBV19 and TRBJ1-1; 7 positions match TRBD1. J lost 3 bases, V lost 6 bases, and 4 bases had no gene match. Looked up from germline, CDR1 is LNHDA and CDR2 is SQIVND (reference sequence). The CDR3 extends over 13 amino acids. The CDR3: CASSRQGDTEAFF. The CDR3 DNA follows: TGTGCCAGTAGCCGACAGGGCGACACTGAAGCTTTCTTT.

DNA of the CDR3: TGTGCCAGCAGCCAAGGGGGAGGATTTTACGAGCAGTACTTC. Encoded protein: CASSQGGGFYEQYF. The rearrangement links TRBV14 to TRBJ2-7, with D tentatively TRBD2 (6 bases). The CDR3 length is 14 residues. V was trimmed by 1 base and J by 4 bases, leaving 11 bases between them. The germline V gene has CDR1 SGHDN and CDR2 FVKESK.

This chain joins TRBV2 and TRBJ2-7, with a tentative D call TRBD1 (6 bases). The CDR3 consists of 13 residues. Germline V gene sequence: CDR1 SNHLY, CDR2 FYNNEI. V lost 8 bases to trimming and J lost 2 bases, with 13 bases between them. The CDR3 region is CASWAGETYEQYF. The DNA of the CDR3 is TGTGCCAGCTGGGCAGGGGAAACCTACGAGCAGTACTTC.

This chain connects TRBV7-6 to TRBJ1-5; 7 nucleotides line up with TRBD1. CDR3 size: 14 residues. V shed 1 base, J shed 5 bases, and the junction held 2 bases outside the gene matches. Looked up from germline, CDR1 is SGHVS and CDR2 is FNYEAQ. In DNA, the CDR3 is TGTGCCAGCAGCTTAGGACAGGGTCATCAGCCCCAGCATTTT. As protein: CASSLGQGHQPQHF. Drawing the rest from reference TRBV7-6 and TRBJ1-5, the complete variable domain is GAGVSQSPRYKVTKRGQDVALRCDPISGHVSLYWYRQALGQGPEFLTYFNYEAQQDKSGLPNDRFSAERPEGSISTLTIQRTEQRDSAMYRCASSLGQGHQPQHFGDGTRLSIL.

The CDR3 DNA sequence: TGTGCCAGCAGCTTAAACACAGCCTATGGCTACACCTTC. Its protein is CASSLNTAYGYTF. The chain is built from TRBV7-8 and TRBJ1-2; D is undetermined. Trimming removed 2 bases from V and 4 bases from J, with 8 bases in between. CDR1 SGHVS and CDR2 FQNEAQ come from the germline V gene. The CDR3 covers 13 residues.

About this clone: Different DNA sequences within this sample yield the same CDR3. The rearrangement links TRBV29-1 to TRBJ1-1, with no clear D. Trimming took 6 bases from V and 3 from J, leaving 20 bases between them. The CDR3 consists of 15 residues. CDR1 and CDR2 (germline): SQVTM, ANQGSEA. The CDR3 reads CSVSKEAGRYTEAFF. The CDR3 DNA follows: TGCAGCGTATCGAAGGAGGCGGGCCGGTACACTGAAGCTTTCTTT.

The chain recombines TRBV18 with TRBJ2-5; TRBD2 might be the D (5 bases). Trimming shortened V by 0 bases and J by 2 bases, and 13 bases separated the two germline ends. The CDR3 contains 16 residues. CDR1 and CDR2 (germline): KGHSH, LQKENI. CDR3 coding DNA: TGTGCCAGCTCACCACCCTACGGGGTGACTCAAGAGACCCAGTACTTC. Amino acids: CASSPPYGVTQETQYF.

The V gene is TRBV18, the J gene TRBJ2-5; 9 bases fit TRBD1. Germline V gene lookup returns CDR1 KGHSH and CDR2 LQKENI. Trimming removed 4 bases from V and 4 bases from J; junction bases left unmatched: 1. The CDR3 consists of 13 residues. This CDR3 is CASSRQGGETQYF. In nucleotides, the CDR3 is TGTGCCAGCTCACGACAGGGGGGAGAGACCCAGTACTTC.

The gene calls are TRBV28 and TRBJ2-3; the match to TRBD2 covers 12 bases. The CDR3 contains 15 residues. CDR1 and CDR2 (germline): MDHEN, SYDVKM. V lost 6 bases to trimming and J lost 2 bases; unmatched junction nucleotides: 3. The CDR3 sequence is CASSLAGGDTDTQYF. Here the CDR3 DNA reads TGTGCCAGCAGCCTAGCGGGAGGGGACACAGATACGCAGTATTTT.

This sequence joins TRBV2 and TRBJ2-7; 12 bases match TRBD1. Per the germline V gene, CDR1 is SNHLY and CDR2 is FYNNEI. The CDR3 contains 17 residues. The V segment lost 6 bases and the J segment 3 bases; nucleotides outside the gene matches: 12. CDR3 DNA sequence: TGTGCCAGCAGGCTCGTCCGGGACAGGGGGCTGAACTACGAGCAGTACTTC. It is translated as CASRLVRDRGLNYEQYF.

This chain uses TRBV4-3 with TRBJ1-2; weak D call: TRBD1 (5 bases). The CDR3 runs 14 residues. V lost 0 bases, J lost 8 bases, and 13 bases lay in between. In germline, CDR1 is LGHNA, CDR2 YSLEER. As DNA, the CDR3 is TGCGCCAGCAGCCAAGATTGGGGCGCGAAGGGCTACACCTTC. It yields the protein CASSQDWGAKGYTF.

About this clone: Other DNA sequences within the sample encode an identical CDR3. This chain joins TRBV6-1 and TRBJ1-2; TRBD1 matches 8 bases. CDR3 size: 15 residues. Germline assignment: CDR1 MNHNS and CDR2 SASEGT. V was clipped by 1 base and J by 8 bases; unmatched bases: 9. The DNA of the CDR3 is TGTGCCAGCAGTGAAGGACAGGGGTTCGGCTACGGCTACACCTTC. Amino acid sequence: CASSEGQGFGYGYTF.

The chain uses TRBV25-1 and TRBJ2-7; D possibly corresponds to TRBD2 (5 bases). The CDR3 has 11 amino acids. The germline V and J ends were trimmed by 8 bases and 3 bases, with 8 bases remaining between them. The germline V gene has CDR1 MGHDK and CDR2 SYGVNS. The CDR3 region has the DNA TGTGCCAGCGTCGGGATCTACGAGCAGTACTTC. Translation gives CASVGIYEQYF.

The rearrangement links TRBV5-1 to TRBJ1-1, with D possibly TRBD1 on 5 matching bases. Trimming removed 2 bases at V and 4 bases at J, with 12 bases between. CDR3 length equals 14 residues. Germline CDR1 SGHRS, CDR2 YFSETQ. The CDR3 DNA is TGCGCCAGCAGCTTCTCAGGGATGGGCACTGAAGCTTTCTTT. This sequence encodes CASSFSGMGTEAFF.

The chain links TRBV9 to TRBJ2-1, with TRBD2 identical over 11 bases. CDR3 length: 16 residues. V lost 0 bases, J lost 7 bases, and 6 bases stayed unmatched. Germline CDR1 and CDR2: SGDLS and YYNGEE. CDR3 sequence reads: CASSVASGRNFNEQFF. The CDR3 DNA is TGTGCCAGCAGCGTAGCTAGCGGGAGGAACTTTAATGAGCAGTTCTTC.